This T cell receptor beta chain was captured in a study of CD8 T cells in Susac syndrome. CDR3 length: 17 residues. V shed 0 bases and J shed 4 bases, with 16 bases lying between them. The V gene's germline CDR1 is LGHNA and CDR2 YNFKEQ. With random hexamers, reverse transcription was performed on about 0.45 to 1 ug of RNA. From the immunoSEQ multiplex PCR reads, TCRdb called clonotypes with MiXCR, one entry per CDR3 protein. This sample has tens of thousands of distinct CDR3 sequences, with over 85% found just once. The chain links TRBV4-2 to TRBJ1-5; D not resolved. The clonotype was recovered from a human donor with Susac syndrome. Sequenced input: CD8+ T cells from PBMCs. This CDR3 is CASSQDWVGRENQPQHF. In nucleotides, the CDR3 is TGTGCCAGCAGCCAAGATTGGGTAGGTAGGGAGAATCAGCCCCAGCATTTT.